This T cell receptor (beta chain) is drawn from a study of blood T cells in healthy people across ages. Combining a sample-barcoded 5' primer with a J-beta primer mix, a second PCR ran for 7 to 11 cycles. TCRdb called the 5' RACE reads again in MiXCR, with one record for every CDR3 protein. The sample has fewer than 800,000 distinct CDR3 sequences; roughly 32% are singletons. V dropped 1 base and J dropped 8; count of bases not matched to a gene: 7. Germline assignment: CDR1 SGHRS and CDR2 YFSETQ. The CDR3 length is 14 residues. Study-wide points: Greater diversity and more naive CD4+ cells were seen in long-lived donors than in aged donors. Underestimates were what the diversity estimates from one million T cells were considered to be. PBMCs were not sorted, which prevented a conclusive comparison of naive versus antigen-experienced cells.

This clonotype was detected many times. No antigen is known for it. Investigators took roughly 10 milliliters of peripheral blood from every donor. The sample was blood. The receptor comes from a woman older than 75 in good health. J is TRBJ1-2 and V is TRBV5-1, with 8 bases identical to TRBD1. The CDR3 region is CASSLSAQGAGYTF. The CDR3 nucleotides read TGCGCCAGCAGCTTGAGCGCCCAGGGGGCCGGCTACACCTTC.